This T cell receptor beta chain was identified in a study of blood T cell repertoires in COVID-19. Whole-study context: T cells, B-cell-depleted T cells, or PBMCs provided the cDNA or gDNA that served as material.

Original processing methods: Estimation of nucleated cell counts was performed using reference gene primer amplification. Sequencing used immunoSEQ multiplex PCR; TCRdb keeps in-frame clones, though not all of them. V and J calls and clone size are copied from that table; D and trimming were computed from the DNA. The sample lists some 200,000 clones, more than 75% occurring once. The sample taken for sequencing was peripheral blood. This clonotype was obtained from a man aged 35 to 55 with active or convalescent COVID-19.

For the CDR3, the DNA is TGTGCCAGCACCCAGGTCGCGACCTACGAGCAGTACTTC. Amino acid sequence: CASTQVATYEQYF. The rearrangement uses TRBV7-9 and TRBJ2-7; D is uncertain. The CDR3 has 13 residues. Germline lookup yields CDR1 SEHNR and CDR2 FQNEAQ (reference sequence). Trimming shortened V by 7 bases and J by 2 bases, and 12 bases separated the two germline ends.